A single sample is the source of the 24 T cell receptor beta chains below, sequenced in a study of intratumoral heterogeneity in liver cancer. Measured with immunoSEQ multiplex PCR; TCRdb has only the in-frame clones, and not every one. The sample has about 6,600 clones, approximately 60% seen once. The hepatocellular carcinoma nodule was sampled at distinct, geographically separated regions. Sequencing used tumor tissue, obtained before any cancer treatment. The origin of the receptors is a man between 65 and 85 years old with hepatocellular carcinoma.

V is TRBV7-6 and J is TRBJ1-1; D gene ambiguous. Germline assignment: CDR1 SGHVS and CDR2 FNYEAQ. This CDR3 contains 15 residues. Trimming cost V 5 bases and J 1 base, with 14 bases left between them. The CDR3 nucleotides read TGTGCCAGCAGCCCGAGACAAGGGAGGAACACTGAAGCTTTCTTT. It encodes CASSPRQGRNTEAFF.

The chain has TRBV5-1 and TRBJ2-7, with TRBD1 matching over 9 bases. CDR1 is SGHRS, CDR2 YFSETQ, per germline. The V segment lost 9 bases and the J segment 3 bases; nucleotides outside the gene matches: 7. CDR3 length equals 13 residues. CDR3: CATPDRGLYEQYV. The DNA of the CDR3 is TGCGCCACCCCGGACAGGGGTCTCTACGAGCAGTACGTC.

J is TRBJ1-1 and V is TRBV6-5, with D uncertain. The ends were cut back, 0 bases at V and 7 bases at J, with 12 bases in the middle. This CDR3 comprises 14 residues. CDR1 MNHEY and CDR2 SVGAGI come from the germline V gene. CDR3 in DNA: TGTGCCAGCAGTTACTCTATATGGAGGGATGAAGCTTTCTTT. The encoded protein is CASSYSIWRDEAFF.

J is TRBJ2-1 and V is TRBV3-1 (or the pseudogene TRBV3-2), with 10 bases that match TRBD2. From germline, CDR1 is LGHDT and CDR2 YNNKEL (reference sequence). This CDR3 has 17 amino acids. Losses at the gene ends were 3 bases for V and 8 bases for J; bases not matched to a gene: 13. The CDR3 loop reads CASSQHIRAGGPDEQFF. CDR3 DNA: TGTGCCAGCAGCCAGCATATTCGAGCGGGGGGGCCCGATGAGCAGTTCTTC.

The chain links TRBV12-3 or TRBV12-4 to TRBJ2-5; D not resolved. CDR3 size: 9 residues. The germline V and J ends were trimmed by 9 bases and 4 bases, with 3 bases remaining between them. Here the CDR3 reads CARAETQYF. CDR3 nucleotide sequence: TGTGCCAGGGCAGAGACCCAGTACTTC.

The genes are TRBV28 and TRBJ1-1; TRBD1 matches 9 bases. From germline, CDR1 is MDHEN and CDR2 SYDVKM. CDR3 length equals 17 residues. Trimming removed 4 bases from V and 7 bases from J; junction bases left unmatched: 16. CDR3 in amino acids: CASSSVIEGQGYNEAFF. Written as DNA, the CDR3 is TGTGCCAGCAGTTCCGTCATAGAGGGACAGGGCTACAATGAAGCTTTCTTT.

This clone is deemed medium-sized. The chain uses TRBV25-1 and TRBJ2-2; D gene uncertain. Trimming shortened V by 2 bases and J by 3 bases, and 7 bases separated the two germline ends. The CDR3 is 14 residues long. Germline V gives CDR1 MGHDK, CDR2 SYGVNS. The CDR3 sequence: CASSETRYTGELFF. The CDR3 bases are TGTGCCAGCAGTGAAACCAGGTACACCGGGGAGCTGTTTTTT.

The V and J genes are TRBV2 and TRBJ2-1; D gene unclear. The CDR3 covers 14 residues. The V and J ends lost 5 bases and 6 bases respectively, with 14 bases between them. Germline CDR1 reads SNHLY; CDR2 reads FYNNEI. CDR3 DNA sequence: TGTGCCAGCAGTTTAAACTACTACCCCAATGAGCAGTTCTTC. It codes for CASSLNYYPNEQFF.

The chain links TRBV28 to TRBJ1-2; D might be TRBD1 (5 bases). CDR1 is MDHEN and CDR2 is SYDVKM in the germline V gene. CDR3 size: 12 residues. The germline V and J ends were trimmed by 3 bases and 10 bases, with 12 bases remaining between them. The CDR3 spells CASSFRVLDYTF. CDR3 nucleotide sequence: TGTGCCAGCAGTTTCAGGGTGCTCGACTACACCTTC.

The sample holds a few counts of this clone. The CDR3 region is CAWSLGSDTGELFF. The DNA for the CDR3 is TGTGCCTGGAGTTTGGGGTCGGACACCGGGGAGCTGTTTTTT. The rearrangement links TRBV30 to TRBJ2-2; D call uncertain. V dropped 2 bases and J dropped 3 bases, with 10 bases sitting between them. Per germline, CDR1 GTSNPN and CDR2 SVGIG (reference sequence). This CDR3 region has 14 residues.

V is TRBV6-6 and J is TRBJ2-3; D call uncertain. The germline V and J ends were trimmed by 4 bases and 4 bases, with 18 bases remaining between them. CDR1 MNHNY and CDR2 SVGAGI come from the germline V gene (reference sequence). The CDR3 runs to 16 residues. CDR3 residues: CASSFGSAVSPDTQYF. CDR3 DNA sequence: TGTGCCAGCAGTTTCGGTTCGGCGGTTTCCCCAGATACGCAGTATTTT.

This clone is deemed medium-sized. The chain employs TRBV28 and TRBJ2-1; tentative D call: TRBD1 (5 bases). Germline lookup yields CDR1 MDHEN and CDR2 SYDVKM. V was shortened by 7 bases and J by 5 bases, with 12 bases between the two germline ends. The CDR3 spans 13 residues. The CDR3 protein is CASKAGWDNEQFF. The DNA of the CDR3 is TGTGCCAGCAAGGCAGGGTGGGACAATGAGCAGTTCTTC.

This clone was counted a few times. The chain has TRBV3-1 (or the pseudogene TRBV3-2) and TRBJ1-2; no firm D call. Per germline, CDR1 LGHDT and CDR2 YNNKEL (reference sequence). The CDR3 covers 13 residues. Trimming shortened V by 4 bases and J by 8 bases, and 14 bases separated the two germline ends. CDR3 nucleotide sequence: TGTGCCAGCAGCCTCCTCCGGAACAAGGGCTACACCTTC. Translation gives CASSLLRNKGYTF.

V is TRBV28 and J is TRBJ2-7; D is ambiguous. Per the germline V gene, CDR1 is MDHEN and CDR2 is SYDVKM. Trimming removed 3 bases at V and 3 bases at J, with 6 bases between. This CDR3 has 12 amino acids. CDR3: CASSLSGYEQYV. CDR3 sequence (DNA): TGTGCCAGCAGTTTGTCTGGCTACGAGCAGTACGTC.

This clone was detected only a few times. The chain uses TRBV6-5 and TRBJ1-5; D is unclear. Germline loops: CDR1 MNHEY, CDR2 SVGAGI. The V end was cut by 6 bases, the J end by 7 bases, with 13 bases between. The CDR3 consists of 13 residues. The CDR3 spells CASRPVVGQPQHF. The DNA of the CDR3 is TGTGCCAGCAGGCCTGTGGTCGGGCAGCCCCAGCATTTT.

Sample share makes this clone medium-sized. The V gene is TRBV9, the J gene TRBJ2-1; D not resolved. Trimming shortened V by 3 bases and J by 0 bases, and 7 bases separated the two germline ends. In germline, CDR1 is SGDLS, CDR2 YYNGEE. The CDR3 runs to 14 residues. The CDR3 protein is CASSGPYSYNEQFF. As DNA, the CDR3 is TGTGCCAGCAGCGGGCCTTACTCCTACAATGAGCAGTTCTTC.

This clone is medium-sized in the sample. The CDR3 bases are TGTGCCAGCAGCCAAGACGGCGACAGTTTTGGCTACACCTTC. It translates to CASSQDGDSFGYTF. V gene TRBV14 combines with J gene TRBJ1-2; possible D gene TRBD1, 5 bases. The CDR3 is 14 residues long. The V end lost 0 bases, the J end lost 7 bases, and 12 bases lay between the germline ends. Germline assignment: CDR1 SGHDN and CDR2 FVKESK.

Relative to its sample, this clone is medium-sized. The rearrangement joins TRBV6-5 to TRBJ1-1, with a possible D match to TRBD1 (5 bases). V shed 3 bases and J shed 6 bases, with 11 bases lying between them. Germline CDR1 reads MNHEY; CDR2 reads SVGAGI. This CDR3 region has 13 residues. The DNA for the CDR3 is TGTGCCAGCAGTTATAGGGGAAGGTCTGAAGCTTTCTTT. Translating gives CASSYRGRSEAFF.

The gene calls are TRBV7-2 and TRBJ2-7; tentatively, D is TRBD2 (5 bases). The CDR3 contains 15 residues. Germline V gene sequence: CDR1 SGHTA, CDR2 FQGNSA. Trimming left V 3 bases short and J 2 bases short, with 14 bases between. The CDR3 is CASSLAPGSAYEQYF. CDR3 in DNA: TGTGCCAGCAGCTTGGCTCCGGGGTCCGCCTACGAGCAGTACTTC.

This clone was picked up a small number of times. CDR3 amino acids: CASSHGDRRNNEKLFF. The CDR3, as DNA: TGTGCCAGCAGCCATGGGGACAGGCGAAATAATGAAAAACTGTTTTTT. The genes are TRBV4-2 and TRBJ1-4, with 8 nucleotides matching TRBD1. This CDR3 comprises 16 residues. Germline-derived CDR1 and CDR2 are LGHNA and YNFKEQ. V gave up 3 bases and J gave up 4 bases; unmatched junction bases: 7.

This chain joins TRBV28 and TRBJ1-2, with unresolved D. Germline V gene sequence: CDR1 MDHEN, CDR2 SYDVKM. The CDR3 consists of 11 residues. V lost 8 bases and J 2 bases, leaving 6 bases between the germline ends. CDR3 residues: CASGGNYGYTF. For the CDR3, the DNA is TGTGCCAGCGGAGGGAACTATGGCTACACCTTC.

This clone was found a few times. V is TRBV5-6 and J is TRBJ1-2; 8 bases agree with TRBD1. CDR1 is SGHDT, CDR2 YYEEEE, per germline. The V gene end was trimmed by 4 bases and the J gene end by 2 bases; junction bases not matched to a gene: 16. The CDR3 is 18 residues long. The CDR3 here is CASSLFSSGTGLNYGYTF. The DNA of the CDR3 is TGTGCCAGCAGCCTCTTTTCTTCAGGGACAGGACTAAACTATGGCTACACCTTC.

The gene calls are TRBV4-2 and TRBJ2-5; D uncertain. CDR1 is LGHNA, CDR2 YNFKEQ, per germline. CDR3 length: 13 residues. Deletions cut 0 bases from V and 4 bases from J, with 6 bases between. The DNA for the CDR3 is TGTGCCAGCAGCCAAGAATCGGTAGAGACCCAGTACTTC. Translated: CASSQESVETQYF.

This clone was seen a few times. The chain links TRBV6-5 to TRBJ1-4; 7 nucleotides align to TRBD1. The V segment lost 3 bases and the J segment 7 bases; nucleotides outside the gene matches: 5. Germline values: CDR1 MNHEY, CDR2 SVGAGI. CDR3 length: 14 residues. CDR3 sequence: CASSYNRDSEKLFF. The CDR3 bases are TGTGCCAGCAGTTATAACCGGGACAGTGAAAAACTGTTTTTT.